This T cell receptor (beta chain) is drawn from a study of CD8+ T cells in alopecia areata. Study-wide results and limits: Lesional scalp displayed greater clonality than normal scalp, most notably in alopecia totalis/universalis.

On this clone: The antigen is undetermined.

After isolation, RNA underwent reverse transcription to generate cDNA as the sequencing template. Measured with immunoSEQ multiplex PCR; TCRdb has only the in-frame clones, and not every one. The sample lists about 180,000 clones, approximately 55% occurring once. This CDR3 region has 13 residues. Germline V gives CDR1 LNHDA, CDR2 SQIVND (reference sequence). Trimming stripped 2 bases from V and 5 bases from J, with 7 bases between. The sample's treatment: oral pan-JAK inhibitor, 5-10 mg twice daily. This chain joins TRBV19 and TRBJ2-1, with D perhaps matching TRBD1 (5 bases). The source material was CD8+ T cells sorted from blood, sampled at week 24, from a patient treated with tofacitinib. This TCR derives from a human donor with alopecia areata. In DNA, the CDR3 is TGTGCCAGTAGTATAAAGACAGACAATGAGCAGTTCTTC. Translation: CASSIKTDNEQFF. Combining the CDR3 with reference TRBV19 and TRBJ2-1 gives the whole variable domain DGGITQSPKYLFRKEGQNVTLSCEQNLNHDAMYWYRQDPGQGLRLIYYSQIVNDFQKGDIAEGYSVSREKKESFPLTVTSAQKNPTAFYLCASSIKTDNEQFFGPGTRLTVL.